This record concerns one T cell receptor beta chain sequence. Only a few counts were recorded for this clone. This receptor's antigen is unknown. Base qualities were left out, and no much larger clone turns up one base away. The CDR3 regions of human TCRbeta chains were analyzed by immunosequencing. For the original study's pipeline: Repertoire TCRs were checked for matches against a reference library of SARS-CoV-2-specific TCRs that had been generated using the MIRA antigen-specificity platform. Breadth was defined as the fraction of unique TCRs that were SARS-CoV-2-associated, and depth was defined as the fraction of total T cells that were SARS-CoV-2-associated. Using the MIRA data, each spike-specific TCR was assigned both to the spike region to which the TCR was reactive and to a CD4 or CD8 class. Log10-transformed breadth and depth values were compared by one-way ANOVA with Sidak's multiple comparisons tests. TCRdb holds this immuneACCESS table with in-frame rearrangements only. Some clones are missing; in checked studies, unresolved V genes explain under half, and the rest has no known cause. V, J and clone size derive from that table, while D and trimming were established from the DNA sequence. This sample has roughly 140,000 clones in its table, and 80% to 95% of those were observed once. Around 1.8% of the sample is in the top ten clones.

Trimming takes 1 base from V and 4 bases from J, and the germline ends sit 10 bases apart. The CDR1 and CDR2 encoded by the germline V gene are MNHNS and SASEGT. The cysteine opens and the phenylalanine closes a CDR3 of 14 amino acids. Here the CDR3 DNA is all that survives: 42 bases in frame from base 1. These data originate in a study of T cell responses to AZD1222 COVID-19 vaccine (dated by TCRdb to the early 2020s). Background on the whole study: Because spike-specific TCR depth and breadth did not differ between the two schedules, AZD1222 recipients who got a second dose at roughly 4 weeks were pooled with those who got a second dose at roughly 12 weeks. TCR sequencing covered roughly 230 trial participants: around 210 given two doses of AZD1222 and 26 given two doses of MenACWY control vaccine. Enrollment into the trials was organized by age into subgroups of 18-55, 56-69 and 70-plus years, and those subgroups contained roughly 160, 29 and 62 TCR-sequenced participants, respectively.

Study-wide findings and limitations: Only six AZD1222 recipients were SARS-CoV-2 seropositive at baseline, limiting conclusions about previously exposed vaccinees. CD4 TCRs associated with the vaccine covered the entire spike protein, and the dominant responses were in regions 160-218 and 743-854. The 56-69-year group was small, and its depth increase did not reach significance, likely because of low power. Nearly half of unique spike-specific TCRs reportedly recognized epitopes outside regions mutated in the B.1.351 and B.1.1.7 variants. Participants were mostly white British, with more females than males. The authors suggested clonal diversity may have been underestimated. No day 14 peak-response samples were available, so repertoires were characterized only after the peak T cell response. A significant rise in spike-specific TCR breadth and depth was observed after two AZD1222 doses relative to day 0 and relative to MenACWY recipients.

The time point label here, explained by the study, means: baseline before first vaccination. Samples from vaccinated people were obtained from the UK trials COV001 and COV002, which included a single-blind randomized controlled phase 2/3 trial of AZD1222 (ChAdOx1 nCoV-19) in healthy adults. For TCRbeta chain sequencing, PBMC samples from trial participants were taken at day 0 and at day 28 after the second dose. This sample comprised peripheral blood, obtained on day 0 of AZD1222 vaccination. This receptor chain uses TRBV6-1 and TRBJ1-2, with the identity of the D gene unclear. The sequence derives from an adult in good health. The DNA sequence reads TGTGCCAGCAGTGAAGATGAAGTTGGCTATGGCTACACCTTC. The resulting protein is CASSEDEVGYGYTF.